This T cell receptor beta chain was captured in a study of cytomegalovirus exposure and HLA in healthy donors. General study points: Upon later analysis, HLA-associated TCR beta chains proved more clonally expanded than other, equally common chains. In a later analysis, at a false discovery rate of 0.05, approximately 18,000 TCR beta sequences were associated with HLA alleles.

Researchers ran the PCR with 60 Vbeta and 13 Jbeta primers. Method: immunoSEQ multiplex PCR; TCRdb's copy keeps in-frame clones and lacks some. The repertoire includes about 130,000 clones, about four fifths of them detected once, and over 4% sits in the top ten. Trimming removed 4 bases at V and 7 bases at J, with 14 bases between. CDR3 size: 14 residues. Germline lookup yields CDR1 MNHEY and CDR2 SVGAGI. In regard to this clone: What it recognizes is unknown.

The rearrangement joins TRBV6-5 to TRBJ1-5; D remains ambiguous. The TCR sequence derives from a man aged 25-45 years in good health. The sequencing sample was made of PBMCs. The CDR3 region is CASSSNSGGQPQHF. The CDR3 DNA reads TGTGCCAGCAGTTCTAACAGCGGCGGCCAGCCCCAGCATTTT.